Sequencing of this TCR beta chain was carried out in a study of regulatory T cells in long-lasting Graves disease. There are 16 residues in the CDR3. V lost 7 bases and J 3 bases, leaving 22 bases between the germline ends. From germline, CDR1 is MNHNS and CDR2 SASEGT. General study results and limits: Persistent patients shared thousands of public clonotypes among themselves. Newly diagnosed patients shared fewer, at about 890.

Time point denoted: persistent/refractory GD, antithyroid drugs over 5 years with positive TRAb. PBMCs were the source of the RNA used for TCR sequencing. A word on this clonotype: Its antigen is currently unknown.

Both iRepertoire HTBI primers and Arm-PCR of CDR3 regions were used to build the TCR beta libraries. TCRdb recomputed calls from the multiplex PCR reads with MiXCR, one row per CDR3 protein. The table records roughly 700,000 distinct CDR3 sequences, approximately 31% of them present only once. The material sequenced was peripheral blood mononuclear cells (PBMCs), taken when the disease was refractory, from a patient treated with antithyroid drugs. The clonotype originates from a female donor with Graves disease. V usage is TRBV6-1 and J usage is TRBJ2-7; D ambiguous. CDR3 nucleotides: TGTGCCAGCAAGGGTTCCCCTCCTCTGAGCTTCTACGAGCAGTACTTC. Translated, it gives CASKGSPPLSFYEQYF.